Presented here are 28 T cell receptor beta chains from one specimen sequenced in a study of metastatic and nonmetastatic thyroid tumors (dated by TCRdb to 2018 to 2020). Receptors were amplified or captured by PCR. The instrument given in TCRdb is Illumina HiSeq 4000. Using fastp trimming at Q25 and MiXCR clonotype assembly, TCRdb reanalyzed the public sequencing data and kept in-frame beta chains. Recorded for this sample are about 4,300 clones; about 31% of them occurred a single time. The ten most abundant clones make up more than 15% of the sample. No treatment had been received by any patient before thyroid surgery. Sequenced material: adjacent normal tissue. The receptors were sampled from a female donor with papillary thyroid cancer or a benign thyroid nodule (not recorded which). Some clones in this sample may be carry-over from other donors' samples.

In the case of this clone: At one end the junction does not follow the germline gene, possibly because of a read error. The chain recombines TRBV20-1 with TRBJ1-5; D is unresolved. The germline gives CDR1 DFQATT, CDR2 SNEGSKA (reference sequence). The length of the CDR3 is 16 residues. CDR3: CSAIALQRARNLPQHF. For the CDR3, the DNA is TGCAGTGCTATAGCTCTACAGCGGGCTCGCAATCTGCCCCAGCATTTT.

This chain connects TRBV2 to TRBJ2-1, with TRBD2 identical over 11 bases. The CDR3 spans 15 residues. Germline CDR1 is SNHLY and CDR2 is FYNNEI. With V trimmed by 6 bases and J by 3 bases, 4 bases remained unmatched. The CDR3 DNA is TGTGCCAGCAGCCTGGGACTAGCGGACTACAATGAGCAGTTCTTC. This encodes CASSLGLADYNEQFF. The full variable domain, in which reference TRBV2 and TRBJ2-1 provide the parts outside the CDR3, is EPEVTQTPSHQVTQMGQEVILRCVPISNHLYFYWYRQILGQKVEFLVSFYNNEISEKSEIFDDQFSVERPDGSNFTLKIRSTKLEDSAMYFCASSLGLADYNEQFFGPGTRLTVL.

V usage is TRBV6-5 and J usage is TRBJ2-3; TRBD2 matches at 7 bases. The V gene's germline CDR1 is MNHEY and CDR2 SVGAGI. The junction had 6 bases not matched to a gene; V was cut back by 3 bases and J by 3 bases. The CDR3 contains 15 residues. The CDR3: CASSYTAGITDTQYF. The CDR3 nucleotides are TGTGCCAGCAGTTATACAGCGGGAATAACAGATACGCAGTATTTT.

This clone was counted only a few times. This chain joins TRBV6-5 and TRBJ2-2; the D gene is possibly TRBD1 (6 bases). This CDR3 spans 13 amino acids. Germline CDR1 reads MNHEY; CDR2 reads SVGAGI. Trimming removed 10 bases from V and 4 bases from J, with 13 bases in between. CDR3: CATQFRGTGELFF. The DNA for the CDR3 is TGTGCCACCCAGTTCAGGGGCACCGGGGAGCTGTTTTTT.

The chain couples TRBV6-2 or TRBV6-3 to TRBJ1-6, with a possible D match to TRBD1 (6 bases). The CDR3 has 17 residues. Per the germline V gene, CDR1 is MNHEY and CDR2 is SVGEGT. V lost 5 bases to trimming and J lost 0 bases, with 14 bases between them. The DNA of the CDR3 is TGTGCCAGCAGTCCCCGACAGGAACGCTCCTATAATTCACCCCTCCACTTT. Its translation is CASSPRQERSYNSPLHF.

This clone was seen a handful of times. V is TRBV5-8 and J is TRBJ2-5; D gene unclear. There are 15 residues in the CDR3. Trimming cost V 2 bases and J 2 bases, with 13 bases left between them. CDR1 and CDR2 (germline): SGHTS, YDEGEE. The CDR3 bases are TGTGCCAGCAGCTTTTTATCGGCAGAGCAAGAGACCCAGTACTTC. Protein: CASSFLSAEQETQYF.

This clone is classed as large. The gene calls are TRBV12-3 or TRBV12-4 and TRBJ2-7, with D possibly being TRBD1 or TRBD2 (5 bases each). Trimming removed 6 bases at V and 0 bases at J, with 18 bases between. The CDR3 runs to 16 residues. As DNA, the CDR3 is TGTGCCAGCAGACCTGGGACCGCCTTCTTCTCCTACGAGCAGTACTTC. This codes for CASRPGTAFFSYEQYF.

Only a few counts were recorded for this clone. This chain joins TRBV28 and TRBJ1-2; possible D gene TRBD1, 5 bases. Trimming removed 7 bases from V and 6 bases from J, with 18 bases in between. Looked up from germline, CDR1 is MDHEN and CDR2 is SYDVKM. This CDR3 is built from 14 residues. The CDR3 nucleotides read TGTGCCAGCAACCACCGCGGGGCACAGAATGGCTACACCTTC. Encoded protein: CASNHRGAQNGYTF.

V is TRBV7-3 and J is TRBJ2-1; TRBD2 might be the D (7 bases). Per the germline V gene, CDR1 is SGHTA and CDR2 is FQGTGA. Trimming removed 8 bases at V and 8 bases at J, with 19 bases between. The CDR3 has 14 residues. The CDR3 spells CASGNWGGFDEQFF. CDR3 nucleotides: TGTGCCAGCGGAAACTGGGGGGGCTTCGATGAGCAGTTCTTC.

J is TRBJ1-5 and V is TRBV28; D is unresolved. The CDR3 covers 14 residues. Trimming pared 3 bases from V and 7 bases from J, leaving 13 bases between. Germline CDR1 and CDR2: MDHEN and SYDVKM. The CDR3 here is CASSFPGESQPQHF. CDR3 nucleotide sequence: TGTGCCAGCAGTTTCCCCGGCGAGTCACAGCCCCAGCATTTT.

This clone was detected a few times. The V call is TRBV3-1, the J call TRBJ1-5, with 7 bases identical to TRBD1. V shed 0 bases and J 0 bases; nucleotides not matched to a gene: 14. Germline CDR1 reads LGHDT; CDR2 reads YNNKEL (reference sequence). The CDR3 runs to 20 residues. The CDR3, as DNA: TGTGCCAGCAGCCAAGATTTTGGCAGGGGACAGTCGTATAGCAATCAGCCCCAGCATTTT. This translates into CASSQDFGRGQSYSNQPQHF.

The chain couples TRBV9 to TRBJ1-1; D is possibly TRBD1 (5 bases). Trimming shortened V by 4 bases and J by 2 bases, and 15 bases separated the two germline ends. There are 15 residues in the CDR3. In germline, CDR1 is SGDLS, CDR2 YYNGEE. The CDR3 nucleotides read TGTGCCAGCAGCCCGGGGACTTCCCTAAACACTGAAGCTTTCTTT. Protein product: CASSPGTSLNTEAFF.

V is TRBV7-9 and J is TRBJ1-3; 11 bases are shared with TRBD1. This CDR3 comprises 15 residues. CDR1 is SEHNR, CDR2 FQNEAQ, per germline (reference sequence). Losses at the gene ends were 7 bases for V and 3 bases for J; bases not matched to a gene: 5. CDR3 DNA sequence: TGTGCCAGCAACGTAGGGACAGGGGGTGGAAACACCATATATTTT. Its protein product is CASNVGTGGGNTIYF.

This clone was seen more than once but under ten times. The chain uses TRBV12-3 or TRBV12-4 and TRBJ2-2; D call uncertain. This CDR3 region has 12 residues. V was shortened by 4 bases and J by 6 bases, with 6 bases between the two germline ends. DNA for the CDR3: TGTGCCAGCAGTTCGTTTTCCGGGGAGCTGTTTTTT. Its translation is CASSSFSGELFF.

This clone was detected only once. The genes are TRBV5-1 and TRBJ2-7; D not certain. Trimming left V 0 bases short and J 5 bases short, with 9 bases between. Germline CDR1 SGHRS, CDR2 YFSETQ. CDR3 size: 13 residues. The CDR3 DNA reads as TGCGCCAGCAGCTTGGAGGGTGGGGACGAGCAGTACTTC. Translated, it gives CASSLEGGDEQYF.

The chain recombines TRBV5-1 with TRBJ1-1; 7 positions agree with TRBD1. The germline V gene has CDR1 SGHRS and CDR2 YFSETQ. V was clipped by 4 bases and J by 1 base; unmatched bases: 7. The CDR3 has 15 amino acids. The CDR3 region has the DNA TGCGCCAGCAGCCCAAGGGGGCGGACGAACACTGAAGCTTTCTTT. It translates to CASSPRGRTNTEAFF.

The rearrangement joins TRBV12-3 or TRBV12-4 to TRBJ2-7, with D perhaps TRBD2 (5 bases). There are 14 residues in the CDR3. Trimming took 7 bases from V and 0 from J, leaving 13 bases between them. As DNA, the CDR3 is TGTGCCAGCAAGGGTCCTGGGAGCTCCTACGAGCAGTACTTC. Translation: CASKGPGSSYEQYF.

There are a few counts of this clone. This rearrangement joins TRBV12-3 or TRBV12-4 to TRBJ2-7; D might be TRBD2 (6 bases). The V end was cut by 3 bases, the J end by 3 bases, with 9 bases between. This CDR3 is built from 13 residues. CDR3 sequence: CASSFGGGYEQYV. The CDR3 nucleotides read TGTGCCAGCAGTTTCGGGGGTGGCTACGAGCAGTACGTC.

This clone was detected a few times. The rearrangement links TRBV6-6 to TRBJ2-7; no clear D. The CDR3 has 15 residues. The ends were cut back, 0 bases at V and 5 bases at J, with 14 bases in the middle. Germline CDR1 reads MNHNY; CDR2 reads SVGAGI (reference sequence). The chain's CDR3 is CASSYSRAATNEQYF. DNA for the CDR3: TGTGCCAGCAGTTACTCACGGGCAGCCACGAACGAGCAGTACTTC.

This clone is medium-sized. The chain employs TRBV9 and TRBJ1-5; TRBD1 might be the D (6 bases). The V gene lost 4 bases and the J gene lost 5 bases, with 16 bases spanning the gap. This CDR3 region has 15 residues. Looked up from germline, CDR1 is SGDLS and CDR2 is YYNGEE. CDR3 nucleotide sequence: TGTGCCAGCAGCCCCCGCGCAGGGGAGGATCAGCCCCAGCATTTT. As protein: CASSPRAGEDQPQHF.

V is TRBV28 and J is TRBJ2-7, with TRBD2 identical over 8 bases. The CDR3 covers 16 residues. The ends lost 7 bases at V and 4 bases at J; junction bases unmatched: 15. Germline lookup yields CDR1 MDHEN and CDR2 SYDVKM. The CDR3: CASTSMGGTSRYEQYF. The CDR3 bases are TGTGCCAGCACTTCTATGGGGGGGACTAGTAGGTACGAGCAGTACTTC.

This clone occurred many times. J is TRBJ2-7 and V is TRBV12-3 or TRBV12-4; TRBD1 agrees at 9 bases. There are 12 residues in the CDR3. Losses at the gene ends were 4 bases for V and 7 bases for J; bases not matched to a gene: 2. CDR3 sequence: CASSYRGLEQYF. CDR3 bases: TGTGCCAGCAGTTACAGGGGGCTTGAGCAGTACTTC.

CDR3 amino acids: CSADGVNYGYTF. The DNA for the CDR3 is TGCAGTGCTGACGGGGTTAACTATGGCTACACCTTC. V gene TRBV20-1 combines with J gene TRBJ1-2; no firm D call. The CDR3 contains 12 residues. Germline CDR1 is DFQATT and CDR2 is SNEGSKA (reference sequence). Trimming removed 5 bases from V and 1 base from J, with 8 bases in between.

This clone occurred a few times. This chain connects TRBV20-1 to TRBJ2-7, with 15 bases aligning to TRBD2. The CDR3 length is 14 residues. Trimming at V came to 3 bases and at J to 7 bases, leaving 4 bases not matched to a gene. Germline CDR1 is DFQATT and CDR2 is SNEGSKA (reference sequence). In DNA form, the CDR3 reads TGCAGTGCTAGCCCCGGGACTAGCGGGGGGGAGCAGTACTTC. Protein product: CSASPGTSGGEQYF.

By proportion, this clone is medium-sized (0.01 to 0.1%). The rearrangement uses TRBV9 and TRBJ2-3, with D unclear. Per germline, CDR1 SGDLS and CDR2 YYNGEE. V was clipped by 7 bases and J by 1 base, with 10 bases between them. The length of the CDR3 is 13 residues. The CDR3 sequence: CASEALRTDTQYF. In DNA form, the CDR3 reads TGTGCCAGCGAGGCGCTGCGCACAGATACGCAGTATTTT.

This clone is deemed large (0.1 to 1%). The same CDR3 arises from other DNA sequences in this sample as well. This sequence joins TRBV6-1 and TRBJ1-2; 7 bases agree with TRBD1. This CDR3 region has 16 residues. V was clipped by 5 bases and J by 0 bases; unmatched bases: 9. Germline V gene data show CDR1 as MNHNS and CDR2 as SASEGT. In nucleotides, the CDR3 is TGTGCCAGCAGTATTGGACAGGCTACCTCTAACTATGGCTACACCTTC. Its protein is CASSIGQATSNYGYTF.

The V gene is TRBV7-9, the J gene TRBJ2-1; TRBD2 agrees at 9 bases. CDR1 is SEHNR, CDR2 FQNEAQ, per germline (reference sequence). V gave up 7 bases and J gave up 6 bases; unmatched junction bases: 7. The CDR3 length is 14 residues. The CDR3 loop is CASTGASGTNEQFF. DNA for the CDR3: TGTGCCAGCACCGGGGCTAGCGGGACCAATGAGCAGTTCTTC.

The chain links TRBV20-1 to TRBJ2-1, with a tentative D call TRBD2 (6 bases). Trimming stripped 4 bases from V and 5 bases from J, with 9 bases between. CDR3 length: 12 amino acids. The germline gives CDR1 DFQATT, CDR2 SNEGSKA (reference sequence). CDR3 protein: CSATGTHNEQFF. The CDR3 DNA reads TGCAGTGCTACCGGGACTCACAATGAGCAGTTCTTC.